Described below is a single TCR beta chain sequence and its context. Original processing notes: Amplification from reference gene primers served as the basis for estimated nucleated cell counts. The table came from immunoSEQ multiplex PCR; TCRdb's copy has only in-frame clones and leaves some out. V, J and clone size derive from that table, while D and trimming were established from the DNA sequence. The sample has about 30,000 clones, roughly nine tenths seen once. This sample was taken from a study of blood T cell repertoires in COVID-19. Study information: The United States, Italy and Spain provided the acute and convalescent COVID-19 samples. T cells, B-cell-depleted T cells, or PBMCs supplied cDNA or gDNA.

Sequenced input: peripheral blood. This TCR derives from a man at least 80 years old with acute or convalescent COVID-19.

The DNA for the CDR3 is TGTGCCAGCCAGGGGAGGGAGAACACTGAAGCTTTCTTT. Translating it yields CASQGRENTEAFF. V usage is TRBV18 and J usage is TRBJ1-1; tentative D call: TRBD1 (6 bases). Germline V gene data show CDR1 as KGHSH and CDR2 as LQKENI. The V end was cut by 8 bases, the J end by 1 base, with 11 bases between. The CDR3 is 13 residues long. Using reference TRBV18 and TRBJ1-1 for the parts outside the CDR3, the full variable domain is NAGVMQNPRHLVRRRGQEARLRCSPMKGHSHVYWYRQLPEEGLKFMVYLQKENIIDESGMPKERFSAEFPKEGPSILRIQQVVRGDSAAYFCASQGRENTEAFFGQGTRLTVV.